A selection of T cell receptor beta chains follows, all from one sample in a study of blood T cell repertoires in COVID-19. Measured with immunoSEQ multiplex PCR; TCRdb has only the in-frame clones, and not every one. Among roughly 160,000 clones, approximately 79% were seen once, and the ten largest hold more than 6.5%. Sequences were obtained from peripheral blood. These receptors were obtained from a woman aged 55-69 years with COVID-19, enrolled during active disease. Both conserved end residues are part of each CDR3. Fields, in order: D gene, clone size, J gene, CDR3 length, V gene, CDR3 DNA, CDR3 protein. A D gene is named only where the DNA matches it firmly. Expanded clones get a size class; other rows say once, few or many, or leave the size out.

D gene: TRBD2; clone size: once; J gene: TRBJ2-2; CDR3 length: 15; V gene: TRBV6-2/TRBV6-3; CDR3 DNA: TGTGCCAGCAGTTGGACTAGCGGGAGAGCCGGGGAGCTGTTTTTT; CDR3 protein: CASSWTSGRAGELFF
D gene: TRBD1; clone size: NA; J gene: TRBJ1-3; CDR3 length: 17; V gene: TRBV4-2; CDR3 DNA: TGTGCCAGCAGCCAGGGACAGATGGAAAACTCTGGAAACACCATATATTTT; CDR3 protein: CASSQGQMENSGNTIYF
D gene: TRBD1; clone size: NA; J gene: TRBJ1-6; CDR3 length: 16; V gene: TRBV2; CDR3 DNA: TGTGCCAGCAGTTCGGACAGGGGGCTAAGGAATTCACCCCTCCACTTT; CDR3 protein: CASSSDRGLRNSPLHF
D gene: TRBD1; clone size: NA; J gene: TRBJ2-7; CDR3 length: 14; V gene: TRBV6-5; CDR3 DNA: TGTGCCAGCAGTTACAGGGGGCCCACCTACGAGCAGTACTTC; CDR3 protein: CASSYRGPTYEQYF
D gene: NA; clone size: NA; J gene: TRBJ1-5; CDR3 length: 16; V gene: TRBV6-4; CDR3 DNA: TGTGCCAGCAGTGACTCGTGGGGCATGGGCAATCAGCCCCAGCATTTT; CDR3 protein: CASSDSWGMGNQPQHF
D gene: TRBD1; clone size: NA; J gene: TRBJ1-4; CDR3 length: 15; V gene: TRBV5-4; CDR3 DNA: TGTGCCAGCAGCTATCAAGGGGGCCCTGACGAAAAACTGTTTTTT; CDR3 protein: CASSYQGGPDEKLFF
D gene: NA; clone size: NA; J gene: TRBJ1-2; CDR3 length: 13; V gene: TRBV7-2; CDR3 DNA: TGTGCCAGCAGCTCGATGGACAGCTATGGCTACACCTTC; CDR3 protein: CASSSMDSYGYTF
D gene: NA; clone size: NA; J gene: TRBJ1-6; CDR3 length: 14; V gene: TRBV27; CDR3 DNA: TGTGCCAGCAGTAGGGGAGGAAATAATTCACCCCTCCACTTT; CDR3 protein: CASSRGGNNSPLHF
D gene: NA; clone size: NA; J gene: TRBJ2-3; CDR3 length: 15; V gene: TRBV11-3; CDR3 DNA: TGTGCCAGCAGCTTGGGGGGGGCTGGCACAGATACGCAGTATTTT; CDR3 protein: CASSLGGAGTDTQYF
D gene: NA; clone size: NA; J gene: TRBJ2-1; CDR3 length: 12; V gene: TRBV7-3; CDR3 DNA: TGTGCCAGCAGCCCTACTACCCACGAGCAGTTCTTC; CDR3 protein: CASSPTTHEQFF
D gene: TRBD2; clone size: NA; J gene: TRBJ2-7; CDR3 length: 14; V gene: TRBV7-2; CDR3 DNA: TGTGCCAGCAGCTTAGTAGCGGGAGGTGACGAGCAGTACTTC; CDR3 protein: CASSLVAGGDEQYF
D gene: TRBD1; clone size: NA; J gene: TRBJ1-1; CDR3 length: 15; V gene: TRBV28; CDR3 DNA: TGTGCCAGCAGTTTTCCGGACAGGGCCAACACTGAAGCTTTCTTT; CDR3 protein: CASSFPDRANTEAFF
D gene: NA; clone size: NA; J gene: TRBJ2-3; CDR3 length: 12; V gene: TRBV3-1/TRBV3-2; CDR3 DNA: TGTGCCAGCAGCCAGACCCAGGGTACGCAGTATTTT; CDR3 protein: CASSQTQGTQYF
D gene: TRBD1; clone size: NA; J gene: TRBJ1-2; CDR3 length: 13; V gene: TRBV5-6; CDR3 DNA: TGTGCCAGCAGCTTAATACAGGGGGAAGGCTACACCTTC; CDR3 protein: CASSLIQGEGYTF
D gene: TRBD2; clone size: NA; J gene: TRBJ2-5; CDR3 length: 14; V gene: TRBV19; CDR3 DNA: TGTGCCAGTAGTACTAGCGGGAGGGTTGAGACCCAGTACTTC; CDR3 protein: CASSTSGRVETQYF
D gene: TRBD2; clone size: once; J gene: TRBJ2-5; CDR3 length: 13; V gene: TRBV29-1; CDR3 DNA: TGCAGCGTTGGAACTAGCGGGAGTAAGACCCAGTACTTC; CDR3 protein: CSVGTSGSKTQYF
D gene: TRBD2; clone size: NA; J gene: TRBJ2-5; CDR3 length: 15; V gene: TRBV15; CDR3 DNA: TGTGCCACCAGCAGAGATTGGGGGGGGCAAGAGACCCAGTACTTC; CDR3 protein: CATSRDWGGQETQYF
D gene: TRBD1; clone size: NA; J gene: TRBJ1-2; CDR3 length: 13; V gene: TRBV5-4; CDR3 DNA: TGTGCCAGCAGCTCGGGGACAGCAGGTGGCTACACCTTC; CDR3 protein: CASSSGTAGGYTF
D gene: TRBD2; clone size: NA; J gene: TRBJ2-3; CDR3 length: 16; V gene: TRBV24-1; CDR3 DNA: TGTGCCACCAGTGATAGCGGGGCTGGGCCCACAGATACGCAGTATTTT; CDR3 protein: CATSDSGAGPTDTQYF
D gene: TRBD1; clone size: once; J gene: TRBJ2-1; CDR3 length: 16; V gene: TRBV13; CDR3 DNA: TGTGCCAGCAGCCCCCGTAGGGGGCAAGGATACAATGAGCAGTTCTTC; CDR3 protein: CASSPRRGQGYNEQFF
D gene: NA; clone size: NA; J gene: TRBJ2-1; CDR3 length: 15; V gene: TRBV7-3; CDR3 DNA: TGTGCCAGCAGCCCTAGCGCCAGCTCCTACAATGAGCAGTTCTTC; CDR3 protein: CASSPSASSYNEQFF
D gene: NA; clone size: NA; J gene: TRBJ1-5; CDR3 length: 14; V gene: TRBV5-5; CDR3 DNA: TGTGCCAGCAGCTTGGAGCTATCGGATCAGCCCCAGCATTTT; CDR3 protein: CASSLELSDQPQHF
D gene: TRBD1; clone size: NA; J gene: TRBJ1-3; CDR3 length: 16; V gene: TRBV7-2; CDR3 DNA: TGTGCCAGCAGCTTAGGAGGACAGGCTTCTGGAAACACCATATATTTT; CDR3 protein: CASSLGGQASGNTIYF
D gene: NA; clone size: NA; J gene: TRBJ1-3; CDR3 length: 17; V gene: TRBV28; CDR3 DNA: TGTGCCAGCAGTCTTCCCCAGACAGGTCACTCTGGAAACACCATATATTTT; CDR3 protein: CASSLPQTGHSGNTIYF
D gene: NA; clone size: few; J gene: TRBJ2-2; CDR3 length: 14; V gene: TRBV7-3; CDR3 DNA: TGTGCCAGCAGCTGGGGACACCTCACCGGGGAGCTGTTTTTT; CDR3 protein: CASSWGHLTGELFF
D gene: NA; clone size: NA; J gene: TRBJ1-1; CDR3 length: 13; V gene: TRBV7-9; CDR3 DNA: TGTGCCAGCAGCCGGGACATGATTGATGGAGCTTTCTTT; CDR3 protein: CASSRDMIDGAFF
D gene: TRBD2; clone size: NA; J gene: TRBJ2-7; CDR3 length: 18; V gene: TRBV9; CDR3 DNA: TGTGCCAGCAGCGTAGCCCCTGGGGGCAGTAGCGGGATTAGCGAGCAGTACTTC; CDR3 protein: CASSVAPGGSSGISEQYF
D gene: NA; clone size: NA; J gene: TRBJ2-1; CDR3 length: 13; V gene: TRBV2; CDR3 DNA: TGTGCCAGCATGGCTGACTCCTACAATGAGCAGTTCTTC; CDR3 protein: CASMADSYNEQFF
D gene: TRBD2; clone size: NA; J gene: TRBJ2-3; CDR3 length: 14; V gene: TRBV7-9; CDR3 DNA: TGTGCCAGCAGCCCTAGCGGGGCGGCAGATACGCAGTATTTT; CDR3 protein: CASSPSGAADTQYF
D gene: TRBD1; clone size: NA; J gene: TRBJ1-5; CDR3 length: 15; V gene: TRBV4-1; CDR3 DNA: TGCGCCAGCAGCCAAGAGTCGGGGACAGGGTATCCCCAGCATTTT; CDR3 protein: CASSQESGTGYPQHF
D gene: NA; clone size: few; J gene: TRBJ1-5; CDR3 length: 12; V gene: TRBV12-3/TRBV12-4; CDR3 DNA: TGTGCCAGCAGCCTACAGGGTGCGCCCCAGCATTTT; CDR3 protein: CASSLQGAPQHF
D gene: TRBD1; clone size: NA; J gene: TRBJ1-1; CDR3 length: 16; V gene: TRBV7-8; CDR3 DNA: TGTGCCAGCAGCTACGACGACAGGGGAGCTATTGTTGAAGCTTTCTTT; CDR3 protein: CASSYDDRGAIVEAFF
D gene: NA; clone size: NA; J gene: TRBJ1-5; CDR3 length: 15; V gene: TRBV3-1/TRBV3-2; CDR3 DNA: TGTGCCAGCAGCGCGCGGGTGGACAGCAATCAGCCCCAGCATTTT; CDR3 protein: CASSARVDSNQPQHF
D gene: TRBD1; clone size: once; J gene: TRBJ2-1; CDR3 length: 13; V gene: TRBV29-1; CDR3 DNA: TGCAGCTCGACCGGGACAGGTTACAATGAGCAGTTCTTC; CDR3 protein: CSSTGTGYNEQFF
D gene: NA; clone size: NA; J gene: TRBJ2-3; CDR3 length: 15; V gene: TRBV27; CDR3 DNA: TGTGCCAGCAGTTTATACGGGCAGGGTGCGGATACGCAGTATTTT; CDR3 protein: CASSLYGQGADTQYF
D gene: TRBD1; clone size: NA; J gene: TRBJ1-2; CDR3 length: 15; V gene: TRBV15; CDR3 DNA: TGTGCCACCAGCTCCCGGACAGGGATGGACTATGGCTACACCTTC; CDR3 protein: CATSSRTGMDYGYTF
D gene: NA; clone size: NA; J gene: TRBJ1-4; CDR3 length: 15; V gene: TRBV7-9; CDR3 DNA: TGTGCCAGCAGCGATACACAGAGCCTTGGTGAAAAACTGTTTTTT; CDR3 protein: CASSDTQSLGEKLFF
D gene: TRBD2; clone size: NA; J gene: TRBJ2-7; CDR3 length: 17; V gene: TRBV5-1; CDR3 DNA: TGCGCCAGCAGCACCCGGGACTACCGCCCCGCTCAATACGAGCAGTACTTC; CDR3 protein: CASSTRDYRPAQYEQYF
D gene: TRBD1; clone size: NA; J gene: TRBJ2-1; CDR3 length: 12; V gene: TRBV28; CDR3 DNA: TGTGCCAGCGGCGAACAGGGGCGTGAGCAGTTCTTC; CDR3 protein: CASGEQGREQFF
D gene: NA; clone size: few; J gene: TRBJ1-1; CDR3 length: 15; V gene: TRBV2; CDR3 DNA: TGTGCCAGCAGTGAAGCGCGAGGTTTTGGCACTGAAGCTTTCTTT; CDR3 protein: CASSEARGFGTEAFF
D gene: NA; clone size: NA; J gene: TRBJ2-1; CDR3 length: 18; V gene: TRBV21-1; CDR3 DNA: TGTGCCAGCACCAAGGGACTAGCGGGCTTACGGTTCTACAATGAGCAGTTCTTC; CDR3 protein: CASTKGLAGLRFYNEQFF
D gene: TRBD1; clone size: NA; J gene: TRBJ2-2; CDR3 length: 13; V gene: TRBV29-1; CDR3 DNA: TGCAGCGTTGTAGGACAGGGTCACGGGGAGCTGTTTTTT; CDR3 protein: CSVVGQGHGELFF
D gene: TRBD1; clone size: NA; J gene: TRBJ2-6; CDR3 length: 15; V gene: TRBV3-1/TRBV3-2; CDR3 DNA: TGTGCCAGCAGCAAGACAGGGACTGGGGCCAACGTCCTGACTTTC; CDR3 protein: CASSKTGTGANVLTF
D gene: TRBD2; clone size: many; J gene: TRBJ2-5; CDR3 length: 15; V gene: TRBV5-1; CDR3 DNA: TGCGCCAGCATGCGTAGCGGGAGACAGTCCGAGACCCAGTACTTC; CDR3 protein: CASMRSGRQSETQYF
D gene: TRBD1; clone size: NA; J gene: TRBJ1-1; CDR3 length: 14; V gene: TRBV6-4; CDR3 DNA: TGTGCCAGCAGGGCCGGGACAGGGGTCACTGAAGCTTTCTTT; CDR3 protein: CASRAGTGVTEAFF
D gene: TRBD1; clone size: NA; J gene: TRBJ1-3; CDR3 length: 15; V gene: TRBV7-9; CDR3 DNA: TGTGCCAGCAGCCAAGGGACAGGGAACGGAAACACCATATATTTT; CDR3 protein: CASSQGTGNGNTIYF
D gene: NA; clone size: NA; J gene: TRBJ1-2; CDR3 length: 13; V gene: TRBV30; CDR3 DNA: TGTGCCTGGAGGGCCAGTTTTAACTATGGCTACACCTTC; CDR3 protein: CAWRASFNYGYTF
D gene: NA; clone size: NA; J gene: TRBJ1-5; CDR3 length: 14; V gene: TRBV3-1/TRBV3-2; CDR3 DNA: TGTGCCAGCAGCGCGGGGGCAGGGTTTCAGCCCCAGCATTTT; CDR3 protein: CASSAGAGFQPQHF
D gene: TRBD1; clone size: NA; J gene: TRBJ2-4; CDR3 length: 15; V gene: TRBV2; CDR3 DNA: TGTGCCAGCAGTGACAAGGGACAGGGGGCGTATGTTCAGTACTTC; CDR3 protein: CASSDKGQGAYVQYF